The rows below give T cell receptor beta chains drawn from one sample of a study of cytomegalovirus exposure and HLA in healthy donors. Repertoires were generated with immunoSEQ multiplex PCR, while TCRdb's copy carries only in-frame clones and drops some. The sample yields 150,000 to 200,000 clones, around 77% seen once. The sequencing input was PBMCs. These receptor sequences come from a woman in her thirties in good health and CMV-seronegative. Both conserved end residues are part of each CDR3. A D gene is named only where the DNA matches it firmly. A row's size may be missing; if present it is once, few, many or a size class.

cdr3_aa cdr3_nt cdr3_length j_call clone_size v_call d_call
CASSFSGQGAYGYPF TGTGCCAGCAGCTTTTCCGGACAGGGAGCATATGGCTACCCCTTC 15 TRBJ1-2 once TRBV7-2 TRBD1
CASSLGQGLYEQYF TGTGCCAGCAGCTTGGGGCAGGGCCTCTACGAGCAGTACTTC 14 TRBJ2-7 . TRBV7-2 .
CASSGDRTPYNEQFF TGTGCCAGCAGTGGCGACAGAACTCCCTACAATGAGCAGTTCTTC 15 TRBJ2-1 . TRBV2 .
CASKVGQGSYEQYF TGTGCCAGCAAAGTGGGACAGGGGTCCTACGAGCAGTACTTC 14 TRBJ2-7 . TRBV6-5 TRBD1
CASSLGQWQETQYF TGTGCCAGCAGCTTGGGACAGTGGCAAGAGACCCAGTACTTC 14 TRBJ2-5 . TRBV5-4 .
CASSRILAGKETQYF TGCGCCAGCTCCCGAATACTAGCGGGAAAAGAGACCCAGTACTTC 15 TRBJ2-5 . TRBV4-3 TRBD2
CASSPRDRRLCDYGYTF TGCGCCAGCAGTCCCCGGGACAGGAGGCTGTGTGACTATGGCTACACCTTC 17 TRBJ1-2 few TRBV23-1 TRBD1
CASSELTGRTEAFF TGTGCCAGCAGCGAGCTGACAGGGCGCACTGAAGCTTTCTTT 14 TRBJ1-1 few TRBV9 TRBD1
CSVEKTAGGELFF TGCAGCGTTGAAAAGACGGCGGGGGGGGAGCTGTTTTTT 13 TRBJ2-2 . TRBV29-1 .
CASGPYRAPNEKLFF TGTGCCAGCGGACCTTACAGGGCACCTAATGAAAAACTGTTTTTT 15 TRBJ1-4 . TRBV19 .
CASSLRTAGTGELFF TGTGCCAGCAGCTTAAGGACCGCGGGGACCGGGGAGCTGTTTTTT 15 TRBJ2-2 . TRBV7-9 .
CASSPLTGGMNSPLHF TGTGCCAGCTCACCACTGACAGGGGGCATGAATTCACCCCTCCACTTT 16 TRBJ1-6 . TRBV18 TRBD1
CASNPGTANYGYTF TGTGCCAGCAACCCAGGGACAGCTAACTATGGCTACACCTTC 14 TRBJ1-2 . TRBV28 TRBD1
CASSSTPGGLNTEAFF TGTGCCAGCAGCTCTACACCTGGGGGCCTGAACACTGAAGCTTTCTTT 16 TRBJ1-1 . TRBV7-9 .
CASSRQGYGYTF TGTGCCAGCAGTCGACAGGGTTATGGCTACACCTTC 12 TRBJ1-2 . TRBV28 TRBD1
CASRHAGGEYF TGTGCCAGCAGACATGCAGGGGGCGAGTATTTT 11 TRBJ2-3 . TRBV28 TRBD1
CASSQTRASAADTQYF TGTGCCAGCAGCCAAACTAGAGCGTCTGCTGCAGATACGCAGTATTTT 16 TRBJ2-3 . TRBV7-3 .
CAVGGAAPGSEKLFF TGTGCCGTCGGGGGGGCGGCCCCTGGAAGTGAAAAACTGTTTTTT 15 TRBJ1-4 . TRBV28 .
CASRILQATGELFF TGTGCCAGCAGGATACTACAGGCTACCGGGGAGCTGTTTTTT 14 TRBJ2-2 . TRBV6-1 .
CASSWVGEGTDTQYF TGTGCCAGCAGTTGGGTGGGGGAGGGAACAGATACGCAGTATTTT 15 TRBJ2-3 few TRBV6-6 TRBD2
CASSWGDREELFF TGTGCCAGCAGCTGGGGGGACAGGGAGGAACTGTTTTTT 13 TRBJ1-4 . TRBV7-9 TRBD1
CASSSWGQNNNEQFF TGTGCCAGCAGCTCCTGGGGACAGAATAACAATGAGCAGTTCTTC 15 TRBJ2-1 . TRBV7-9 TRBD1
CASSLIRKNQPQHF TGTGCCAGCAGCTTAATCAGGAAAAATCAGCCCCAGCATTTT 14 TRBJ1-5 . TRBV12-1 .
CSVAQGTNTGELFF TGCAGCGTTGCCCAGGGGACGAACACCGGGGAGCTGTTTTTT 14 TRBJ2-2 . TRBV29-1 .
CASSPGGGLGTDTQYF TGTGCCAGCAGCCCCGGGGGGGGGTTGGGCACAGATACGCAGTATTTT 16 TRBJ2-3 . TRBV9 TRBD2
CASSDGLAGGRWVF TGTGCCAGCAGCGATGGACTAGCGGGGGGGCGGTGGGTCTTC 14 TRBJ2-1 . TRBV6-5 TRBD2
CASSFLRDNQPQHF TGTGCCAGCAGTTTCTTGAGGGACAATCAGCCCCAGCATTTT 14 TRBJ1-5 few TRBV28 .
CASSEAVQGPETQYF TGTGCCAGCAGTGAAGCGGTACAGGGACCGGAGACCCAGTACTTC 15 TRBJ2-5 . TRBV2 .
CASSLGRGGAEAFF TGTGCCAGCAGCTTAGGACGGGGTGGGGCTGAAGCTTTCTTT 14 TRBJ1-1 . TRBV7-9 .
CASTYRGGGTDTQYF TGTGCCAGTACCTATAGGGGAGGGGGCACAGATACGCAGTATTTT 15 TRBJ2-3 once TRBV19 TRBD2
CASSFGRGQGKGSSPLHF TGTGCCAGCAGTTTTGGGCGGGGACAGGGGAAAGGGAGTTCACCCCTCCACTTT 18 TRBJ1-6 once TRBV28 TRBD1
CASSHRDRGFVRTEAFF TGTGCCAGTAGTCACCGGGACAGGGGCTTCGTAAGGACTGAAGCTTTCTTT 17 TRBJ1-1 few TRBV19 TRBD1
CATSVGTSVTDTQYF TGTGCCACCAGCGTTGGGACTAGCGTCACAGATACGCAGTATTTT 15 TRBJ2-3 once TRBV15 TRBD2
CSVVSGGLNTGELFF TGCAGCGTGGTTTCAGGGGGCCTAAACACCGGGGAGCTGTTTTTT 15 TRBJ2-2 once TRBV29-1 TRBD1
CASSMSGTGKVDTQYF TGTGCCAGCAGCATGTCCGGGACAGGGAAGGTCGATACGCAGTATTTT 16 TRBJ2-3 . TRBV5-4 TRBD1
CASSIRTGGTETQYF TGTGCCAGCAGTATCCGGACAGGGGGCACGGAGACCCAGTACTTC 15 TRBJ2-5 . TRBV28 TRBD1
CASSIRTAGTEAFF TGTGCCAGTAGTATAAGGACTGCGGGCACTGAAGCTTTCTTT 14 TRBJ1-1 . TRBV19 .
CASSPHSGTNEKLFF TGCGCCAGCAGCCCCCACAGTGGAACTAATGAAAAACTGTTTTTT 15 TRBJ1-4 . TRBV5-1 .
CASRIAGQETQYF TGTGCCAGCAGAATAGCGGGACAGGAGACCCAGTACTTC 13 TRBJ2-5 . TRBV6-5 .
CVRSLRTSPKAGSYNEQFF TGTGTCAGAAGCTTAAGGACTAGCCCCAAAGCTGGTTCCTACAATGAGCAGTTCTTC 19 TRBJ2-1 . TRBV7-5 .
CASSRPERRGYEQYF TGTGCCAGCAGCCGCCCCGAGAGGCGGGGATACGAGCAGTACTTC 15 TRBJ2-7 few TRBV28 .